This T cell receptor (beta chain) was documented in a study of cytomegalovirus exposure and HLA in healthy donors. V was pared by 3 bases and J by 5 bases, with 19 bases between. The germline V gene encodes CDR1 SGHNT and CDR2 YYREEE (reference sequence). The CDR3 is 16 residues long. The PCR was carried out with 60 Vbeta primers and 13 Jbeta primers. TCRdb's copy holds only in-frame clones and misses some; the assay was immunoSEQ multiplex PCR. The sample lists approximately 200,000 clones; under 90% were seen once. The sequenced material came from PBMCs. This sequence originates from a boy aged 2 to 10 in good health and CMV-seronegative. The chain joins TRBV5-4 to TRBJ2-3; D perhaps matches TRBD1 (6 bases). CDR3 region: CASSSQVGASKDTQYF. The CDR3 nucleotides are TGTGCCAGCAGCTCCCAAGTGGGGGCCTCCAAAGATACGCAGTATTTT.